These 8 T cell receptor beta chains share one sample of origin, sequenced in a study of tumor-infiltrating lymphocytes in primary liver carcinoma. A constant-region primer primed TCR beta cDNA synthesis from around 500 ng of total RNA. ARM-PCR was slightly modified, and three nested multiplex PCR rounds with it gave rise to the TCR beta libraries. TRBV1-TRBV30 forward primers paired with a C-beta reverse primer drove the first two PCR rounds, around 9 cycles each. From the multiplex PCR reads, TCRdb called clonotypes with MiXCR, one entry per CDR3 protein. The repertoire holds 75,000 to 80,000 distinct CDR3 sequences, roughly 71% seen once, with approximately 27% in the top ten. Each 20-30 mg portion of unsorted bulk tissue served as the source for co-extraction of RNA and DNA. The sample comprised tumor-adjacent normal liver tissue. The receptors come from a middle-aged man with primary liver carcinoma and hepatitis B virus infection.

V usage is TRBV6-1 and J usage is TRBJ2-7; 12 positions match TRBD2. The V segment lost 1 base and the J segment 12 bases; nucleotides outside the gene matches: 10. The CDR3 length is 15 residues. Per germline, CDR1 MNHNS and CDR2 SASEGT. This CDR3 is CASSEVTSGSDGRYF. For the CDR3, the DNA is TGTGCCAGCAGTGAAGTGACTAGCGGGAGTGACGGGCGGTACTTC.

On this clonotype itself: A much larger clone lies one base from this, so it may be a read error. The V and J genes are TRBV7-9 and TRBJ1-6; D is unclear. The CDR3 runs 14 residues. From germline, CDR1 is SEHNR and CDR2 FQNEAQ (reference sequence). CDR3 sequence (DNA): TGTGCCGGCAGCTTAGAGGTGGCTTATTCACCCCTCCACTTT. Its protein product is CAGSLEVAYSPLHF.

In this sample, this clonotype turned up a few times. A much bigger clone sits one base away, suggesting this may be a read error. The chain uses TRBV7-9 and TRBJ2-1; a weak D match, TRBD1 (5 bases). The CDR3 sequence is 15 residues long. CDR1 and CDR2 from the germline V gene are SEHNR and FQNEAQ (reference sequence). The CDR3 nucleotides are TGTACCAGCAGTGACAGTTTATCCGAAAACAATGAGCAGTTCTTC. Translation gives CTSSDSLSENNEQFF.

In the case of this clonotype: The conserved final phenylalanine or tryptophan is absent from the CDR3, which likely points to a read error. The rearrangement joins TRBV4-1 to TRBJ2-7; D remains unclear. Germline CDR1 and CDR2: MGHRA and YSYEKL. Trimming cost V 0 bases and J 0 bases, with 12 bases left between them. This CDR3 has 16 residues. The DNA for the CDR3 is TGCGCCAGCAGCCAAGAGTCAGGTGATATCTCCTACGAGCAGTACTAC. It yields the protein CASSQESGDISYEQYY.

The genes are TRBV29-1 and TRBJ2-1; D is ambiguous. Germline V lookup: CDR1 SQVTM, CDR2 ANQGSEA. V dropped 6 bases and J dropped 10 bases, with 28 bases sitting between them. The CDR3 has 16 amino acids. DNA of the CDR3: TGCAGCGTCCCCACGCTTCGGCCCTGGTCTCTTCAAGAGCAGTTCTTC. It yields the protein CSVPTLRPWSLQEQFF.

A remark on this clonotype: At one boundary the junction diverges from the germline segment, which might be a read error. The V and J genes are TRBV5-6 and TRBJ2-1; D perhaps matches TRBD2 (5 bases). Looked up from germline, CDR1 is SGHDT and CDR2 is YYEEEE. This CDR3 comprises 16 residues. For the CDR3, the DNA is TGTGCCAGCAGCTTGGAAGGACTTAGCACCTACAACGAGCAGTTCTTC. Translated, it gives CASSLEGLSTYNEQFF.

This clonotype is judged medium-sized. The CDR3 DNA follows: TGTGCCAGCAGCTTTACACTCACAGGGAACGAGCAGTACTTC. Its translation: CASSFTLTGNEQYF. This rearrangement joins TRBV11-2 to TRBJ2-7; TRBD1 might be the D (6 bases). The CDR3 covers 14 residues. The germline V gene encodes CDR1 SGHAT and CDR2 FQNNGV. V lost 3 bases to trimming and J lost 5 bases, with 14 bases between them.

The genes are TRBV28 and TRBJ2-1, with D perhaps matching TRBD2 (5 bases). There are 15 residues in the CDR3. Trimming shortened V by 7 bases and J by 6 bases, and 19 bases separated the two germline ends. Germline CDR1 reads MDHEN; CDR2 reads SYDVKM. CDR3 sequence reads: CASTPANGIFNEQFF. DNA of the CDR3: TGTGCCAGCACCCCTGCTAACGGGATCTTCAATGAGCAGTTCTTC.